The 25 T cell receptor beta chains listed next were all sequenced from one sample in a study of blood T cell repertoires in COVID-19. The data were produced by immunoSEQ multiplex PCR, yet TCRdb's version contains in-frame clones alone and is incomplete. The data contain a few hundred thousand clones, approximately 86% of them singletons. The sequenced sample was peripheral blood. The source is a woman between 18 and 30 years old with acute or convalescent COVID-19.

V gene TRBV7-9 combines with J gene TRBJ1-2; a weak D match, TRBD1 (5 bases). There are 13 residues in the CDR3. V lost 4 bases, J lost 3 bases, and 9 bases lay in between. Germline V CDR1 and CDR2: SEHNR, FQNEAQ (reference sequence). CDR3 sequence: CASSSTEHYGYTF. The CDR3, as DNA: TGTGCCAGCAGCTCGACAGAGCACTATGGCTACACCTTC.

This clone showed up just a few times. The junction does not match germline at one end; this may be a read error. This chain links TRBV2 with TRBJ2-7; possible D gene TRBD1, 6 bases. There are 14 residues in the CDR3. CDR1 and CDR2 (germline): SNHLY, FYNNEI. CDR3 sequence reads: CASSPGHYSSEQYF. The CDR3, as DNA: TGTGCCAGCTCACCGGGACACTATTCCTCCGAGCAGTACTTC.

This clone occurred many times. The chain recombines TRBV20-1 with TRBJ1-5; D is possibly TRBD1 (5 bases). Germline assignment: CDR1 DFQATT and CDR2 SNEGSKA (reference sequence). The CDR3 runs to 15 residues. V lost 4 bases, J lost 0 bases, and 13 bases lay in between. This chain's CDR3 is CSAIDDRYSNQPQHF. CDR3 bases: TGCAGTGCTATTGACGACAGATATAGCAATCAGCCCCAGCATTTT.

The chain couples TRBV3-1 (or the pseudogene TRBV3-2) to TRBJ1-6, with 7 bases identical to TRBD1. Germline V gene data show CDR1 as LGHDT and CDR2 as YNNKEL (reference sequence). With V trimmed by 4 bases and J by 5 bases, 8 bases remained unmatched. The CDR3 loop spans 16 amino acids. The CDR3 DNA follows: TGTGCCAGCAGCCCTACTTCGGGACAGAATAATTCACCCCTCCACTTT. It encodes CASSPTSGQNNSPLHF.

This chain connects TRBV7-9 to TRBJ2-7; D might be TRBD2 (5 bases). V lost 0 bases, J lost 4 bases, and 16 bases lay in between. The germline gives CDR1 SEHNR, CDR2 FQNEAQ (reference sequence). The CDR3 runs 16 residues. This chain's CDR3 is CASSLALGLAEYEQYF. In nucleotides, the CDR3 is TGTGCCAGCAGCTTAGCGCTAGGGCTAGCTGAGTACGAGCAGTACTTC.

The chain couples TRBV6-4 to TRBJ2-1; D perhaps matches TRBD2 (6 bases). This CDR3 spans 17 amino acids. The germline gives CDR1 MRHNA, CDR2 SNTAGT. V gave up 2 bases and J gave up 2 bases, with 16 bases separating them. Written as DNA, the CDR3 is TGTGCCAGCAGTGACCAGCCCTCGGGAGAAGCCTACAATGAGCAGTTCTTC. Translation gives CASSDQPSGEAYNEQFF.

This clone was found many times. This chain uses TRBV2 with TRBJ2-7; 10 nucleotides line up with TRBD2. From germline, CDR1 is SNHLY and CDR2 FYNNEI. The CDR3 loop spans 19 amino acids. V shed 8 bases and J 2 bases; nucleotides not matched to a gene: 21. CDR3 coding DNA: TGTGCCAGCTTTACAACGGGCGGGCCTAGCGGGAGAGGGGCCTACGAGCAGTACTTC. This gives the protein CASFTTGGPSGRGAYEQYF.

The gene calls are TRBV4-2 and TRBJ2-7; no definite D call. This CDR3 is 19 amino acids long. The germline V and J ends were trimmed by 0 bases and 4 bases, with 25 bases remaining between them. Germline CDR1 and CDR2: LGHNA and YNFKEQ. CDR3 in DNA: TGTGCCAGCAGCCAAGATCTGGATGGTAGCTCCGTGCTCTGGTACGAGCAGTACTTC. This encodes CASSQDLDGSSVLWYEQYF.

This clone was seen only a few times. The rearrangement joins TRBV24-1 to TRBJ2-2; D remains unclear. V was shortened by 7 bases and J by 0 bases, with 8 bases between the two germline ends. This CDR3 is 14 amino acids long. Germline-derived CDR1 and CDR2 are KGHDR and SFDVKD. In DNA form, the CDR3 reads TGTGCCACCAGCTCTCTCGCGAACACCGGGGAGCTGTTTTTT. Amino acid sequence: CATSSLANTGELFF.

V usage is TRBV7-9 and J usage is TRBJ1-2, with TRBD1 matching over 7 bases. The CDR3 loop spans 17 amino acids. Germline assignment: CDR1 SEHNR and CDR2 FQNEAQ (reference sequence). Unmatched junction bases numbered 15, after V lost 1 base and J lost 7 bases. The CDR3 loop is CASSLEGGAGPPGGYTF. The DNA for the CDR3 is TGTGCCAGCAGCTTAGAAGGGGGCGCAGGGCCCCCAGGTGGCTACACCTTC.

This clone was found once. The chain has TRBV13 and TRBJ1-1; D is uncertain. V shed 1 base and J shed 1 base, with 13 bases lying between them. CDR1 PRHDT and CDR2 FYEKMQ come from the germline V gene (reference sequence). The CDR3 totals 16 residues. The CDR3 loop is CASSLAPAGKNTEAFF. DNA of the CDR3: TGTGCCAGCAGCTTAGCCCCCGCAGGTAAGAACACTGAAGCTTTCTTT.

The V and J genes are TRBV19 and TRBJ1-4; TRBD1 agrees at 8 bases. This CDR3 contains 16 residues. Germline CDR1 and CDR2: LNHDA and SQIVND (reference sequence). V shed 1 base, J shed 5 bases, and the junction held 6 bases outside the gene matches. CDR3 bases: TGTGCCAGTAGTATAGGAGGACAGGGATGGAATGAAAAACTGTTTTTT. Translated: CASSIGGQGWNEKLFF.

This clone was found once. This sample includes further DNA sequences coding for the same CDR3. The chain employs TRBV27 and TRBJ2-2; TRBD2 agrees at 9 bases. Germline CDR1 MNHEY, CDR2 SMNVEV (reference sequence). The CDR3 totals 15 residues. Trimming removed 5 bases from V and 1 base from J; junction bases left unmatched: 2. The CDR3 sequence is CASSSSGRNTGELFF. The CDR3 nucleotides are TGTGCCAGCAGTAGTAGCGGGAGGAACACCGGGGAGCTGTTTTTT.

The CDR3 is CATSDPLGGTSTDTQYF. The CDR3 DNA is TGTGCCACCAGTGACCCCCTAGGCGGGACTAGCACAGATACGCAGTATTTT. The J gene is TRBJ2-3, the V gene TRBV24-1, with D maybe TRBD2 (6 bases). Germline V lookup: CDR1 KGHDR, CDR2 SFDVKD. V lost 4 bases and J lost 0, with 16 bases in between. CDR3 length: 17 residues.

The chain links TRBV6-2 or TRBV6-3 to TRBJ2-2, with D unresolved. Trimming removed 0 bases from V and 0 bases from J, with 11 bases in between. The CDR3 is made up of 17 amino acids. The germline V gene has CDR1 MNHEY and CDR2 SVGEGT. This CDR3 reads CASSYSRRLANTGELFF. CDR3 bases: TGTGCCAGCAGTTACTCGAGGCGCCTCGCGAACACCGGGGAGCTGTTTTTT.

This rearrangement joins TRBV3-1 (or the pseudogene TRBV3-2) to TRBJ2-2; TRBD1 matches at 9 bases. J lost 3 bases, V lost 4 bases, and 6 bases had no gene match. Per the germline V gene, CDR1 is LGHDT and CDR2 is YNNKEL (reference sequence). The CDR3 runs to 16 residues. The CDR3, as DNA: TGTGCCAGCAGCCTACCCGGGACAGGGCACACCGGGGAGCTGTTTTTT. Translating it yields CASSLPGTGHTGELFF.

The V and J genes are TRBV11-2 and TRBJ1-6, with D uncertain. CDR3 length: 17 amino acids. From germline, CDR1 is SGHAT and CDR2 FQNNGV. V lost 3 bases, J lost 0 bases, and 12 bases lay in between. CDR3 in DNA: TGTGCCAGCAGCTTGTGGCATGGACTCTCCTATAATTCACCCCTCCACTTT. It codes for CASSLWHGLSYNSPLHF.

V gene TRBV7-9 combines with J gene TRBJ1-1; unclear D gene. Germline lookup yields CDR1 SEHNR and CDR2 FQNEAQ (reference sequence). This CDR3 is 14 amino acids long. The V gene lost 1 base and the J gene lost 0 bases, with 6 bases spanning the gap. CDR3 sequence (DNA): TGTGCCAGCAGCTTAGACACCTTGAACACTGAAGCTTTCTTT. It translates to CASSLDTLNTEAFF. Variable domain in full (rest from reference TRBV7-9 and TRBJ1-1): DTGVSQNPRHKITKRGQNVTFRCDPISEHNRLYWYRQTLGQGPEFLTYFQNEAQLEKSRLLSDRFSAERPKGSFSTLEIQRTEQGDSAMYLCASSLDTLNTEAFFGQGTRLTVV.

The chain links TRBV19 to TRBJ2-7, with D perhaps matching TRBD1 (5 bases). With 3 bases removed from V and 3 bases from J, the gap between germline ends came to 12 bases. This CDR3 has 14 amino acids. Germline V gene data show CDR1 as LNHDA and CDR2 as SQIVND (reference sequence). The CDR3 protein is CASSISAQGYEQYF. The CDR3 bases are TGTGCCAGTAGTATCTCGGCCCAGGGCTACGAGCAGTACTTC.

The rearrangement links TRBV28 to TRBJ2-7; 7 nucleotides agree with TRBD2. V was clipped by 11 bases and J by 5 bases; unmatched bases: 12. The CDR3 has 13 amino acids. CDR1 is MDHEN, CDR2 SYDVKM, per germline. For the CDR3, the DNA is TGTGCCGGCGCTAGCGGAGGAATCAACGAGCAGTACTTC. This encodes CAGASGGINEQYF.

The chain uses TRBV2 and TRBJ2-3, with D perhaps matching TRBD2 (6 bases). Germline lookup yields CDR1 SNHLY and CDR2 FYNNEI. The CDR3 is made up of 14 amino acids. Trimming took 5 bases from V and 2 from J, leaving 11 bases between them. CDR3: CASSWGVSTDTQYF. The CDR3 DNA reads as TGTGCCAGCAGTTGGGGGGTTTCCACAGATACGCAGTATTTT. The entire variable domain, with the rest obtained from reference TRBV2 and TRBJ2-3, is as follows: EPEVTQTPSHQVTQMGQEVILRCVPISNHLYFYWYRQILGQKVEFLVSFYNNEISEKSEIFDDQFSVERPDGSNFTLKIRSTKLEDSAMYFCASSWGVSTDTQYFGPGTRLTVL.

The chain's CDR3 is CASSLRFLRESGGPNYGYTF. Here the CDR3 DNA reads TGTGCCAGCAGCTTAAGGTTCTTGCGGGAATCGGGCGGTCCTAACTATGGCTACACCTTC. This rearrangement joins TRBV11-3 to TRBJ1-2; D remains unclear. Germline V lookup: CDR1 SGHNT, CDR2 YENEEA. Between the trimmed V and J ends, which lost 2 bases and 0 bases, there was a span of 25 bases. The CDR3 totals 20 residues.

The chain uses TRBV7-8 and TRBJ1-4, with TRBD1 as a possible D gene (5 bases). The CDR3 has 17 amino acids. Trimming removed 2 bases at V and 6 bases at J, with 19 bases between. Germline V gene sequence: CDR1 SGHVS, CDR2 FQNEAQ. This chain's CDR3 is CASSLWGDGGLDEKLFF. The CDR3 DNA sequence: TGTGCCAGCAGCTTATGGGGGGACGGGGGTCTTGATGAAAAACTGTTTTTT.

This clone has a handful of counts. The rearrangement links TRBV30 to TRBJ2-3; TRBD2 matches at 10 bases. Germline CDR1 GTSNPN, CDR2 SVGIG (reference sequence). The ends lost 3 bases at V and 1 base at J; junction bases unmatched: 7. The CDR3 covers 16 residues. The CDR3: CAWSPSGTSGTDTQYF. DNA of the CDR3: TGTGCCTGGAGCCCCTCCGGGACTAGCGGCACAGATACGCAGTATTTT.

The V gene is TRBV6-2 or TRBV6-3, the J gene TRBJ2-2; 9 positions match TRBD2. There are 16 residues in the CDR3. In germline, CDR1 is MNHEY, CDR2 SVGEGT. After removal of 6 bases from V and 3 bases from J, the junction contained 8 bases not matched to a gene. The CDR3 region is CASSLGLALYTGELFF. CDR3 sequence (DNA): TGTGCCAGCAGCTTAGGACTAGCGCTATACACCGGGGAGCTGTTTTTT.